The clone carrying this T cell receptor (beta chain) appeared a single time. Its antigen is as yet unknown. The data were taken from a study of cytomegalovirus exposure and HLA in healthy donors. Study-wide points: Cytomegalovirus-associated status was assigned to about 180 TCR beta chains. Trimming of TCR beta V- and J-genes showed a link, identified in a later analysis, to a missense DCLRE1C variant. Owing to their indistinguishability, certain V segments, notably TRBV6-2 and TRBV6-3, were excluded.

CDR3 length equals 16 residues. V shed 6 bases, J shed 3 bases, and the junction held 10 bases outside the gene matches. The germline V gene encodes CDR1 MDHEN and CDR2 SYDVKM. In the PCR, 60 Vbeta and 13 Jbeta primers were used. Data came from immunoSEQ multiplex PCR; TCRdb stores just in-frame clones and leaves some out. The sample consists of 110,000 to 150,000 clones, more than 70% of them appearing once. The sample taken for sequencing was PBMCs. This chain connects TRBV28 to TRBJ1-3; 8 nucleotides agree with TRBD1. The receptor was derived from a woman aged 45-60 years in good health and CMV-seronegative. This chain's CDR3 is CASSPPPGQGGNTIYF. CDR3 DNA sequence: TGTGCCAGCAGCCCACCCCCTGGACAGGGTGGAAACACCATATATTTT.